This TCR beta chain comes out of a study of patients and donors after allogeneic stem cell transplantation. In TCRdb, the RT-PCR reads were re-called with MiXCR into one record per CDR3 protein. The sample contains approximately 220,000 distinct CDR3 sequences, 38% of which appear only once. The CDR3 is made up of 13 amino acids. V lost 0 bases to trimming and J lost 8 bases, with 10 bases between them. Germline loops: CDR1 LGHDT, CDR2 YNNKEL (reference sequence). The sequenced sample consisted of blood, either unsorted or a sorted T cell fraction (not recorded which). The receptor's source is a human donor who was either an allogeneic HSCT recipient or a stem cell or donor lymphocyte infusion donor (not recorded which). It is not recorded whose cells these are; they may come from a transplant donor. This chain uses TRBV3-1 with TRBJ1-1; D is unclear. The CDR3 region is CASSQDRGGEAFF. The CDR3 region has the DNA TGTGCCAGCAGCCAAGATCGTGGCGGGGAAGCTTTCTTT.